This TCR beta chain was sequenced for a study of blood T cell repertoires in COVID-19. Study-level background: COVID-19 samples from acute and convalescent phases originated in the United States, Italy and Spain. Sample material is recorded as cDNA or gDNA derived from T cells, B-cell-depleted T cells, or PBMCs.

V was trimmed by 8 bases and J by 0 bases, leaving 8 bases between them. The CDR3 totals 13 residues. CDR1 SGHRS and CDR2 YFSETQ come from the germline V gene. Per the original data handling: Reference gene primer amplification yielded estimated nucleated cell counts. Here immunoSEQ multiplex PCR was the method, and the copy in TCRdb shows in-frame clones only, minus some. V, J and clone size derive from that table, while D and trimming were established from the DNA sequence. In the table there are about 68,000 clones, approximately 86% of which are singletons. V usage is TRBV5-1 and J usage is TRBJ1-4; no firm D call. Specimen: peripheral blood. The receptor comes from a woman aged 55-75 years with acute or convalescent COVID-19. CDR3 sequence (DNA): TGCGCCAGTTCGACATCAACTAATGAAAAACTGTTTTTT. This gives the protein CASSTSTNEKLFF.